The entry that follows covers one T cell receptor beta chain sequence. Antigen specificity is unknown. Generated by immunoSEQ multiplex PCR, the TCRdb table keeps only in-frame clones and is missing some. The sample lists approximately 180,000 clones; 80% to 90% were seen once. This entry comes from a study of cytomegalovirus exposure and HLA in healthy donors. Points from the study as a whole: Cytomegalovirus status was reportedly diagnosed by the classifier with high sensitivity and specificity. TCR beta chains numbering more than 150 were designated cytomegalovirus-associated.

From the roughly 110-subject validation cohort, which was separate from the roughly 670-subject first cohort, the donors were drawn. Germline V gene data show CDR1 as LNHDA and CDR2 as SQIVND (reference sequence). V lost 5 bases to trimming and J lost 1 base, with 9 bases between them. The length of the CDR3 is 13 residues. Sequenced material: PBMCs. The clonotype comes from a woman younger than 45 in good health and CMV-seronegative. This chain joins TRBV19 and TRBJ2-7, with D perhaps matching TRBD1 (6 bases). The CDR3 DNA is TGTGCCAGTAGTCCCGGGACATCCTACGAGCAGTACTTC. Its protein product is CASSPGTSYEQYF.